This T cell receptor beta chain is from a study of blood T cell repertoires in COVID-19 (dated by TCRdb to the early 2020s). Background on the whole study: Collaborator samples came from the United States, Italy and Spain and covered acute and convalescent phases of COVID-19. Deeply sampled blood TCRbeta repertoires from subjects exposed to, actively infected with, or recovered from COVID-19 were included in the dataset. The repertoires were made available in a free public database intended to serve as a resource for research on the immune response to SARS-CoV-2. Sample metadata almost always included a de-identified subject ID, COVID-19 status, age in years and sex. Where available, HLA class I and class II types were obtained from metadata supplied by the sample provider rather than from assay-based typing. The material from the prospective study consisted of cDNA or gDNA derived from T cells, B-cell-depleted T cells, or PBMCs. The samples were drawn from two sources: the first 160 participants of the ongoing ImmuneRACE study, and approximately 1,300 subjects contributed by 6 global collaborators. The research as a whole found: Clinical and demographic metadata were provided uncurated, with the amount varying by source and participant.

As for this clone: Its antigen specificity is not known. Base qualities are not at hand, and no much larger clone is one base apart.

At one collaborating source in Seattle, patients were enrolled during active infection and were followed longitudinally through the course of disease. Each collaborating institution followed its own protocols to collect whole blood in K2EDTA tubes. Collaborator samples were shipped for TCRbeta analysis as frozen whole blood, isolated PBMCs, or DNA extracted from either sample type. TCRbeta CDR3 regions were amplified from genomic DNA using the immunoSEQ Assay, a bias-controlled multiplex PCR. Per the original workflow: The number of nucleated cells in each sample was estimated by amplification of reference gene primers within the assay. To quantify the absolute abundance of each unique TCRbeta CDR3 rearrangement, sequence reads were collapsed and filtered. For each sample, productive Simpson clonality was calculated as the square root of Simpson's diversity index over productive rearrangements. Held by TCRdb, this immuneACCESS table contains in-frame sequences only and omits some clones. Under half of the omission traces to an unresolved V gene where checked; the cause of the rest is unknown. V and J calls plus clone size are reproduced from that table; the DNA served to infer D and trimming. For this sample the table gives about 260,000 clones, of which 88% were detected only once. The ten biggest clones cover about 10% of the sample.

Via the germline V gene (reference sequence), CDR1 is MNHEY and CDR2 SMNVEV. The junction shows trimming of 2 bases on V and 5 bases on J, and the gene matches do not reach 8 bases of it. Counted from cysteine to phenylalanine, this CDR3 has 16 amino acids. Only the CDR3 DNA is retained, 48 bases long and in frame from the first base. This TCR derives from a woman aged 70-85 years with COVID-19, enrolled during active disease. Sequenced input: peripheral blood. The chain is assembled from TRBV27 and TRBJ1-1, and TRBD1 matches 10 of the central bases. The CDR3 reads as follows: CASSLRDRGRRTEAFF. The nucleotides read TGTGCCAGCAGTTTACGGGACAGGGGTCGAAGGACTGAAGCTTTCTTT.